The subject of this entry is one TCR beta chain. Its cognate antigen is unknown. The sample comes from a study of CD8 T cells in ankylosing spondylitis. This CDR3 has 16 residues. The J segment lost 0 bases and the V segment lost 4 bases, leaving 6 bases of the junction unmatched. Germline-derived CDR1 and CDR2 are KGHSH and LQKENI. TCRdb re-called the 5' RACE reads through MiXCR, storing one row per CDR3 protein. The sample shows more than 250,000 distinct CDR3 sequences, around 10% of them seen only once. General study results and limits: Previous work reported some of these motif variants in the synovial fluid and blood of reactive arthritis.

This TCR came from a female donor with ankylosing spondylitis or in good health (not recorded which). The sample was blood, either unsorted or a sorted T cell fraction (not recorded which). The chain employs TRBV18 and TRBJ2-7; 10 bases line up with TRBD2. CDR3 DNA sequence: TGTGCCAGCTCACTACTAGCGGGGCCGAGCTCCTACGAGCAGTACTTC. This translates into CASSLLAGPSSYEQYF.